A single sample is the source of the 27 T cell receptor beta chains below, sequenced in a study of T and B cells in COVID-19 patients. TRB rearrangements were amplified by multiplex PCR with BIOMED2 TRB-A/B primers. TCRdb re-called the multiplex PCR reads with MiXCR, one entry per CDR3 protein. This table has some 14,000 distinct CDR3 sequences, 28% appearing once. TRB was amplified from around 250-500 ng of blood genomic DNA. The specimen sequenced was blood. The receptors here all came from a human donor who had recovered from COVID-19.

Concerning this clonotype: A much larger clone differs by one base, so this may be a read error. The chain is built from TRBV14 and TRBJ2-2; 8 positions match TRBD1. The germline V gene encodes CDR1 SGHDN and CDR2 FVKESK. The CDR3 is made up of 15 amino acids. The CDR3 bases are TGTTCCAGCAGCCAAGACTACAGGGGGACCGGGGAGCTGTTTTTT. It codes for CSSSQDYRGTGELFF.

By sample share, this clonotype is medium-sized. This sequence joins TRBV6-6 and TRBJ2-6; 8 positions match TRBD1. The junction had 10 bases not matched to a gene; V was cut back by 2 bases and J by 1 base. The length of the CDR3 is 19 residues. The germline gives CDR1 MNHNY, CDR2 SVGAGI (reference sequence). The CDR3 DNA sequence: TGTGCCAGCAGTTACGGGGCAGGGGGCTTTTATTCTGGGGCCAACGTCCTGACTTTC. As protein: CASSYGAGGFYSGANVLTF.

This clonotype has just a few counts. The V gene is TRBV7-9, the J gene TRBJ1-3; TRBD1 is a possible D gene (6 bases). Trimming shortened V by 8 bases and J by 0 bases, and 14 bases separated the two germline ends. CDR3 size: 15 residues. Germline V gives CDR1 SEHNR, CDR2 FQNEAQ (reference sequence). The CDR3 sequence: CASAFGQSSGNTIYF. The DNA for the CDR3 is TGTGCCAGCGCGTTCGGACAGAGCTCTGGAAACACCATATATTTT.

The chain carries TRBV10-3 and TRBJ1-1, with D tentatively TRBD1 (6 bases). Germline CDR1 ENHRY, CDR2 SYGVKD. The V end lost 3 bases, the J end lost 1 base, and 15 bases lay between the germline ends. This CDR3 contains 16 residues. DNA of the CDR3: TGTGCCATCAGTGAAATGGAGGGCAGGGGGAACACTGAAGCTTTCTTT. This encodes CAISEMEGRGNTEAFF.

This clonotype was seen only a few times. V and J are TRBV5-1 and TRBJ2-3, with TRBD2 matching over 10 bases. The CDR3 totals 16 residues. Germline trimming cut 3 bases from V and 3 bases from J; bases unmatched to any gene: 7. From germline, CDR1 is SGHRS and CDR2 YFSETQ. CDR3 in DNA: TGCGCCAGCAGCTCCATGACTAGCGGGCTAACAGATACGCAGTATTTT. It yields the protein CASSSMTSGLTDTQYF.

This clonotype was seen repeatedly, ten times or more. V gene TRBV30 combines with J gene TRBJ2-7; D remains ambiguous. CDR1 and CDR2 (germline): GTSNPN, SVGIG (reference sequence). The CDR3 has 12 residues. The ends were cut back, 2 bases at V and 3 bases at J, with 8 bases in the middle. The CDR3 DNA follows: TGTGCCTGGAGTAACAGTTACTACGAGCAGTACTTC. Protein product: CAWSNSYYEQYF. The entire variable domain, with the rest obtained from reference TRBV30 and TRBJ2-7, is as follows: SQTIHQWPATLVQPVGSPLSLECTVEGTSNPNLYWYRQAAGRGLQLLFYSVGIGQISSEVPQNLSASRPQDRQFILSSKKLLLSDSGFYLCAWSNSYYEQYFGPGTRLTVT.

This rearrangement joins TRBV6-5 to TRBJ1-1; TRBD1 is a possible D gene (5 bases). Germline assignment: CDR1 MNHEY and CDR2 SVGAGI. This CDR3 has 16 residues. Trimming took 6 bases from V and 3 from J, leaving 20 bases between them. In DNA, the CDR3 is TGTGCCAGCAGGATCGACAGCTCCGTGGGCTACACTGAAGCTTTCTTT. Its protein is CASRIDSSVGYTEAFF.

The chain is built from TRBV15 and TRBJ1-1; 7 positions match TRBD1. The germline V gene has CDR1 LNHNV and CDR2 YYDKDF (reference sequence). V was clipped by 4 bases and J by 5 bases; unmatched bases: 10. The CDR3 extends over 15 amino acids. CDR3 nucleotides: TGTGCCACCAGCACCCCCGGGACAGTGGTGACTGAAGCTTTCTTT. Translated: CATSTPGTVVTEAFF. Looking up the rest from reference TRBV15 and TRBJ1-1 gives the full variable domain: DAMVIQNPRYQVTQFGKPVTLSCSQTLNHNVMYWYQQKSSQAPKLLFHYYDKDFNNEADTPDNFQSRRPNTSFCFLDIRSPGLGDTAMYLCATSTPGTVVTEAFFGQGTRLTVV.

The V and J genes are TRBV7-9 and TRBJ2-5, with D maybe TRBD2 (6 bases). The V end was cut by 2 bases, the J end by 2 bases, with 9 bases between. The germline V gene encodes CDR1 SEHNR and CDR2 FQNEAQ (reference sequence). CDR3 length: 14 amino acids. The CDR3 coding sequence is TGTGCCAGCAGCTTACTGGCGGGGCAAGAGACCCAGTACTTC. It translates to CASSLLAGQETQYF.

Details on this clonotype: A read error may explain this, as a much larger clone is one base away. V and J are TRBV27 and TRBJ1-4, with D possibly TRBD1 on 5 matching bases. The germline gives CDR1 MNHEY, CDR2 SMNVEV (reference sequence). V was cut by 1 base and J by 7 bases, with 10 bases left in between. This CDR3 region has 14 residues. The CDR3 reads CASSLYLGGEKLFF. CDR3 sequence (DNA): TGTGCCAGCAGTTTATACCTTGGGGGTGAAAAACTGTTTTTT.

Comment on this clonotype: This clone may be a read error of a much larger clone one base away. This rearrangement joins TRBV6-1 to TRBJ1-2; D remains unclear. Trimming left V 8 bases short and J 6 bases short, with 22 bases between. The CDR3 length is 15 residues. The germline V gene encodes CDR1 MNHNS and CDR2 SASEGT. CDR3 amino acids: CASCYSPETKDGYTF. DNA of the CDR3: TGTGCCAGCTGTTACTCACCGGAGACTAAGGATGGCTACACCTTC.

The sample holds a few counts of this clonotype. The chain couples TRBV5-4 to TRBJ2-5, with D perhaps TRBD2 (5 bases). The CDR3 runs to 16 residues. Germline CDR1 reads SGHNT; CDR2 reads YYREEE (reference sequence). V gave up 0 bases and J gave up 3 bases, with 15 bases separating them. The CDR3 is CASSLGPGSMEETQYF. DNA for the CDR3: TGTGCCAGCAGCTTGGGTCCGGGATCAATGGAAGAGACCCAGTACTTC.

This clonotype came up a few times. The genes are TRBV12-3 or TRBV12-4 and TRBJ1-1; D is ambiguous. V lost 6 bases to trimming and J lost 10 bases, with 18 bases between them. The length of the CDR3 is 13 residues. CDR3 region: CASSPPLGAGAFF. The CDR3 DNA reads TGTGCCAGCAGCCCTCCGCTGGGCGCGGGAGCTTTCTTT.

By frequency in the sample, this clonotype is medium-sized. The chain has TRBV19 and TRBJ1-2, with 9 bases aligning to TRBD1. Trimming cost V 7 bases and J 6 bases; bases outside gene matches: 6. The germline gives CDR1 LNHDA, CDR2 SQIVND (reference sequence). CDR3 size: 13 residues. The CDR3 here is CASNQQGADGYTF. CDR3 nucleotides: TGTGCCAGTAACCAACAGGGGGCAGATGGCTACACCTTC.

There are a few counts of this clonotype. The chain links TRBV5-4 to TRBJ1-1; D is ambiguous. Trimming left V 0 bases short and J 0 bases short, with 6 bases between. CDR1 and CDR2 from the germline V gene are SGHNT and YYREEE (reference sequence). CDR3 length: 14 amino acids. The CDR3 DNA reads as TGTGCCAGCAGCTTGGAATTTTTGAACACTGAAGCTTTCTTT. This codes for CASSLEFLNTEAFF. The variable domain in full, completed from reference TRBV5-4 and TRBJ1-1, reads ETGVTQSPTHLIKTRGQQVTLRCSSQSGHNTVSWYQQALGQGPQFIFQYYREEENGRGNFPPRFSGLQFPNYSSELNVNALELDDSALYLCASSLEFLNTEAFFGQGTRLTVV.

This clonotype was seen a handful of times. The V gene is TRBV30, the J gene TRBJ1-5; D is uncertain. Germline-derived CDR1 and CDR2 are GTSNPN and SVGIG (reference sequence). The CDR3 runs to 15 residues. The V gene lost 3 bases and the J gene lost 6 bases, with 18 bases spanning the gap. CDR3 residues: CAWREKGGISQPQHF. DNA for the CDR3: TGTGCCTGGAGAGAAAAGGGAGGTATCAGTCAGCCCCAGCATTTT.

This chain uses TRBV28 with TRBJ2-1, with D perhaps TRBD2 (5 bases). The germline gives CDR1 MDHEN, CDR2 SYDVKM. There are 12 residues in the CDR3. V was pared by 10 bases and J by 12 bases, with 19 bases between. In DNA form, the CDR3 reads TGTGCCACCGGCGGCGGGCCCCTGAGGCAGTTCTTC. This translates into CATGGGPLRQFF.

This clonotype was detected a few times. The chain joins TRBV10-2 to TRBJ2-5, with 9 bases aligning to TRBD2. Germline-derived CDR1 and CDR2 are WSHSY and SAAADI. Trimming took 8 bases from V and 2 from J; bases not matched to a gene: 9. The CDR3 runs 15 residues. The CDR3 DNA reads as TGCGCCAGCTGTGGACTAGCGCCCGAACAAGAGACCCAGTACTTC. This sequence encodes CASCGLAPEQETQYF.

The V call is TRBV27, the J call TRBJ2-7; 7 bases match TRBD2. Germline assignment: CDR1 MNHEY and CDR2 SMNVEV (reference sequence). The CDR3 has 15 residues. V was pared by 2 bases and J by 7 bases, with 11 bases of the junction left unmatched. CDR3 residues: CASSLVLAVIGEQYF. In DNA, the CDR3 is TGTGCCAGCAGTTTAGTTCTAGCGGTGATCGGGGAGCAGTACTTC.

CDR3 sequence: CASSLVVGGGDNEQFF. As DNA, the CDR3 is TGTGCCAGCAGCTTAGTGGTCGGAGGGGGAGACAATGAGCAGTTCTTC. The chain couples TRBV7-3 to TRBJ2-1; the D call may be TRBD1 or TRBD2 (6 bases each). Trimming cost V 2 bases and J 5 bases, with 16 bases left between them. This CDR3 is built from 16 residues. CDR1 SGHTA and CDR2 FQGTGA come from the germline V gene.

The chain combines TRBV11-2 with TRBJ1-2; 10 bases align to TRBD1. Trimming removed 5 bases from V and 2 bases from J; junction bases left unmatched: 2. The CDR3 sequence is 14 residues long. The germline gives CDR1 SGHAT, CDR2 FQNNGV. CDR3 residues: CASSLGQGNYGYTF. The CDR3, as DNA: TGTGCCAGCAGCCTGGGACAGGGGAACTATGGCTACACCTTC.

Worth noting for this clonotype: This could be a read error, since a much larger clone is one nucleotide away. The V call is TRBV5-4, the J call TRBJ2-3; D not resolved. CDR3 size: 13 residues. Trimming removed 4 bases at V and 7 bases at J, with 13 bases between. Germline CDR1 and CDR2: SGHNT and YYREEE (reference sequence). CDR3 DNA sequence: TGTGCCAGCAGCCTGGTGCCTGGATATACGCAGTATTTT. It translates to CASSLVPGYTQYF.

The chain couples TRBV7-2 to TRBJ2-3, with D unclear. V lost 1 base to trimming and J lost 4 bases, with 3 bases between them. The CDR3 consists of 12 residues. From germline, CDR1 is SGHTA and CDR2 FQGNSA. CDR3 sequence: CASSLVPDTQYF. The CDR3 bases are TGTGCCAGCAGCTTAGTTCCAGATACGCAGTATTTT.

V gene TRBV13 combines with J gene TRBJ2-5, with 8 bases lining up with TRBD2. CDR1 is PRHDT and CDR2 is FYEKMQ in the germline V gene (reference sequence). The CDR3 runs to 16 residues. V lost 0 bases and J lost 5; bases outside the gene matches: 8. CDR3 bases: TGTGCCAGCAGCTTAGGGGTAGCCCTAGCGGGTGAGACCCAGTACTTC. This encodes CASSLGVALAGETQYF. The variable domain in full, completed from reference TRBV13 and TRBJ2-5, reads AAGVIQSPRHLIKEKRETATLKCYPIPRHDTVYWYQQGPGQDPQFLISFYEKMQSDKGSIPDRFSAQQFSDYHSELNMSSLELGDSALYFCASSLGVALAGETQYFGPGTRLLVL.

This clonotype was seen repeatedly, ten times or more. The V gene is TRBV13, the J gene TRBJ2-1; TRBD2 matches 9 bases. Germline CDR1 reads PRHDT; CDR2 reads FYEKMQ (reference sequence). Germline trimming cut 3 bases from V and 13 bases from J; bases unmatched to any gene: 7. The CDR3 has 13 amino acids. In DNA, the CDR3 is TGTGCCAGCAGCTTTATCGAGACTAGCGGCCAGTTCTTC. Translation: CASSFIETSGQFF.

CDR3 region: CASSREGRGNQPQHF. CDR3 sequence (DNA): TGTGCCAGCAGCAGGGAGGGGCGGGGGAATCAGCCCCAGCATTTT. This rearrangement joins TRBV6-4 to TRBJ1-5; possible D gene TRBD1, 5 bases. V was shortened by 6 bases and J by 4 bases, with 16 bases between the two germline ends. Germline V gives CDR1 MRHNA, CDR2 SNTAGT. The CDR3 runs to 15 residues.

The chain uses TRBV12-3 or TRBV12-4 and TRBJ2-2; 8 bases line up with TRBD2. The trim removed 4 bases at V and 5 bases at J, leaving 3 bases unmatched. The CDR3 runs to 14 residues. The DNA for the CDR3 is TGTGCCAGCAGTTCGAGCGGGAGAACCGGGGAGCTGTTTTTT. Translation: CASSSSGRTGELFF.